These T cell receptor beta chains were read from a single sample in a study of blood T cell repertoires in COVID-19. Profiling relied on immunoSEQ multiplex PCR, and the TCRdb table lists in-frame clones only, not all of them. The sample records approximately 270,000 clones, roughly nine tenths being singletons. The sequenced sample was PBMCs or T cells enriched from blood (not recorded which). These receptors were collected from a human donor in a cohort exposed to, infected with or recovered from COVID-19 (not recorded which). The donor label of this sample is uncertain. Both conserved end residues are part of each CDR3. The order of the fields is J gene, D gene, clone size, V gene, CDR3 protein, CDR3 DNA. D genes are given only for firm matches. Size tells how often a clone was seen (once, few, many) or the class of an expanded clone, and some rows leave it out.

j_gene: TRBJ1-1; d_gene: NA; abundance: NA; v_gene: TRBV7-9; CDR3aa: CASSLGSTTEAFF; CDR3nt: TGTGCCAGCAGCCTAGGAAGCACCACTGAAGCTTTCTTT
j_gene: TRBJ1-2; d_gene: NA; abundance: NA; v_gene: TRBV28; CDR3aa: CASSLSDRLPYGYTF; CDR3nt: TGTGCCAGCAGTTTGTCCGACAGGCTACCGTATGGCTACACCTTC
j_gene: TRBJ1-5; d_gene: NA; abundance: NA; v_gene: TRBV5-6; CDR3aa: CASSPAGPNQPQHF; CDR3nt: TGTGCCAGCAGCCCGGCGGGGCCCAATCAGCCCCAGCATTTT
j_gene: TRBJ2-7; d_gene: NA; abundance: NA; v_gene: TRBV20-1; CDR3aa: CSASGGASYEQYF; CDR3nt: TGCAGTGCTAGTGGCGGGGCCTCCTACGAGCAGTACTTC
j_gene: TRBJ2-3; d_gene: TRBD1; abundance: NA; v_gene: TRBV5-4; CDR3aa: CASSLGGTGGTDTQYF; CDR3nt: TGTGCCAGCAGCTTGGGGGGGACAGGAGGCACAGATACGCAGTATTTT
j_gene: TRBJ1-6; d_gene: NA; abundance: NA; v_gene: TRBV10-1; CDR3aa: CASLPFGSPLHF; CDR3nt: TGCGCCAGCCTCCCTTTCGGGTCACCCCTCCACTTT
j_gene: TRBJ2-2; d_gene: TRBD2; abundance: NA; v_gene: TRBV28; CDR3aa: CASTLSGGANTGELFF; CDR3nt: TGTGCCAGCACCTTAAGCGGGGGAGCGAACACCGGGGAGCTGTTTTTT
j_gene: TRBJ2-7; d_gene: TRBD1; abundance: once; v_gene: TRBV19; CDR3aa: CASSAGTGSDEQYF; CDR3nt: TGTGCCAGTAGTGCCGGGACAGGATCAGACGAGCAGTACTTC
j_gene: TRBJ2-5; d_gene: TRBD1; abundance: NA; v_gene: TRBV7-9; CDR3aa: CASSTTGGGETQYF; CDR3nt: TGTGCCAGCAGCACTACAGGGGGCGGGGAGACCCAGTACTTC
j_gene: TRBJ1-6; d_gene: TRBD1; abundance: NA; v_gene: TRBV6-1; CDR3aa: CASSEAVGQGDSPLHF; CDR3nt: TGTGCCAGCAGTGAAGCGGTGGGACAGGGAGACTCACCCCTCCACTTT
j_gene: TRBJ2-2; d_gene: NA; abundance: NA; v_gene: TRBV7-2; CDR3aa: CASSGGTVLKRTGELFF; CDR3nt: TGTGCCAGCAGCGGGGGGACAGTACTTAAGAGGACCGGGGAGCTGTTTTTT
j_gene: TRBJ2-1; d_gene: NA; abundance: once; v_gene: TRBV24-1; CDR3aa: CATSAVGSEQFF; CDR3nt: TGTGCCACCAGTGCGGTCGGGAGTGAGCAGTTCTTC
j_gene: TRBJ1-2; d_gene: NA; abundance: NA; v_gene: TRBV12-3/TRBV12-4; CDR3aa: CASSLERNYGYTF; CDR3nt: TGTGCCAGCAGTTTGGAGAGAAACTATGGCTACACCTTC
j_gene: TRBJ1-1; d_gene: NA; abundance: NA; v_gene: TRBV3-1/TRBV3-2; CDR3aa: CASSQDYEGAEAFF; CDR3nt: TGTGCCAGCAGCCAAGATTACGAGGGCGCTGAAGCTTTCTTT
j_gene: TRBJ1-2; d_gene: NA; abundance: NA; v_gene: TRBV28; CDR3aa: CASSLTGRGYTF; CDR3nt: TGTGCCAGCAGTTTAACGGGGAGAGGCTACACCTTC
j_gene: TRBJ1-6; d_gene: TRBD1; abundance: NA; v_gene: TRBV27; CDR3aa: CASRGGPGQPNSPLHF; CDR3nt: TGTGCCAGCAGGGGAGGACCGGGACAGCCAAATTCACCCCTCCACTTT
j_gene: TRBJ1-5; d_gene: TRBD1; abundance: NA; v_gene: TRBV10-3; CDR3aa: CAISESHGGGLNQPQHF; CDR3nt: TGTGCCATCAGTGAGTCTCATGGAGGGGGCCTCAATCAGCCCCAGCATTTT
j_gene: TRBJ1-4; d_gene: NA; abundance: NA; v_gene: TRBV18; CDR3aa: CASSPFDRSTNEKLFF; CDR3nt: TGTGCCAGCTCTCCTTTTGACAGGTCGACTAATGAAAAACTGTTTTTT
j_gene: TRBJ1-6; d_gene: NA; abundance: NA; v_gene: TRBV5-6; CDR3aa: CASSLGRNRANSPLHF; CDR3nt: TGTGCCAGCAGCTTGGGGAGGAACAGGGCGAATTCACCCCTCCACTTT
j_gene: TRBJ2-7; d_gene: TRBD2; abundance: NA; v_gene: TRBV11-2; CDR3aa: CASSLVGVAGGLAGYEQYF; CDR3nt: TGTGCCAGCAGCTTAGTAGGGGTAGCGGGTGGGCTAGCGGGTTACGAGCAGTACTTC
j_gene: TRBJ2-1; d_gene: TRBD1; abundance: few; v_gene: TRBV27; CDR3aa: CASSPTGVWGNEQFF; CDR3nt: TGTGCCAGCAGTCCCACAGGGGTGTGGGGCAATGAGCAGTTCTTC
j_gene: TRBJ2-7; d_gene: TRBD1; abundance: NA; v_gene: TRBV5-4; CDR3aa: CASSLAPGTATYEQYF; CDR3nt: TGTGCCAGCAGCTTGGCCCCCGGGACAGCTACCTACGAGCAGTACTTC
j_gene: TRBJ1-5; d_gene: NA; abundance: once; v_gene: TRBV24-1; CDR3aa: CATSDGRGFWNQPQHF; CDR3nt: TGTGCCACCAGTGATGGACGAGGGTTCTGGAATCAGCCCCAGCATTTT
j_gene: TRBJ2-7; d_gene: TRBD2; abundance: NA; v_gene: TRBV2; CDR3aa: CASRRTSGYEQYF; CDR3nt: TGTGCCAGCAGGAGGACTAGCGGGTACGAGCAGTACTTC
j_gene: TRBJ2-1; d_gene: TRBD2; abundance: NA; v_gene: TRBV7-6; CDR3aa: CASSLSTSGGSYNEQFF; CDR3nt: TGTGCCAGCAGCTTGTCGACTAGCGGGGGATCATACAATGAGCAGTTCTTC
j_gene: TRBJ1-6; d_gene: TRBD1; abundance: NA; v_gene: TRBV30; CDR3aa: CAWSIDREAGGSPLHF; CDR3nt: TGTGCCTGGAGTATCGACAGGGAGGCAGGAGGGTCACCCCTCCACTTT
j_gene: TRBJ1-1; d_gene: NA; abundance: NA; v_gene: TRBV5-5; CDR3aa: CASSLGVVTEAFF; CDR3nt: TGTGCCAGCAGCTTAGGAGTTGTCACTGAAGCTTTCTTT
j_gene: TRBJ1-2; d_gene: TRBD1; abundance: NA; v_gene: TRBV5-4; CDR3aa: CASSPGQLNYGYTF; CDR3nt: TGTGCCAGCAGCCCGGGACAGCTCAACTATGGCTACACCTTC
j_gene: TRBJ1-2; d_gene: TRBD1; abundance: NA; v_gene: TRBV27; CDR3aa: CASSRQGNFYGYTF; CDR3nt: TGTGCCAGCAGCAGACAGGGGAATTTCTATGGCTACACCTTC
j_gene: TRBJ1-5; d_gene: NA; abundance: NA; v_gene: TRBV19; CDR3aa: CASSRQVEQPQHF; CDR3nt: TGTGCCAGTAGTAGGCAGGTGGAACAGCCCCAGCATTTT
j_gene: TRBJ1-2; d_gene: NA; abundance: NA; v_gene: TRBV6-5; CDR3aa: CASSSALTEGGYTF; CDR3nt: TGTGCCAGCAGTTCAGCGCTCACCGAGGGCGGCTACACCTTC
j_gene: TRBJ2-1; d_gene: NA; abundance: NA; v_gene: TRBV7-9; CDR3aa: CASSLGAGSEQFF; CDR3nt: TGTGCCAGCAGCTTGGGGGCGGGTAGTGAGCAGTTCTTC
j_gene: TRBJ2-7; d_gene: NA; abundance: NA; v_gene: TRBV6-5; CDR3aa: CASSIQGGAYEQYF; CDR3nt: TGTGCCAGCAGCATCCAGGGGGGAGCCTACGAGCAGTACTTC
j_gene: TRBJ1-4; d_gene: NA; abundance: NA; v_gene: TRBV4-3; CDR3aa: CASSQDAVGTNEKLFF; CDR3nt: TGCGCCAGCAGCCAAGATGCGGTTGGTACTAATGAAAAACTGTTTTTT
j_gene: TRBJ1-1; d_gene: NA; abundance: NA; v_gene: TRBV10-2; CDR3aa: CASRSLWGRNTEAFF; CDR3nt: TGCGCCAGCAGATCGCTTTGGGGCCGTAACACTGAAGCTTTCTTT
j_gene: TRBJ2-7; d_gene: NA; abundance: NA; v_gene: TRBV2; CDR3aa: CASTSQGNEQYF; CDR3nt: TGTGCCAGCACTAGTCAGGGGAACGAGCAGTACTTC
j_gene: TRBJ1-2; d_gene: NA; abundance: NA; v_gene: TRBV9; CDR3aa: CASRDGGVYTF; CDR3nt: TGTGCCAGCAGAGACGGGGGGGTCTACACCTTC
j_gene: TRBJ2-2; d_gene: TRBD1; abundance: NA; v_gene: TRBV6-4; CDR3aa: CASRQGDTGELFF; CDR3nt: TGTGCCAGCCGTCAGGGGGACACCGGGGAGCTGTTTTTT
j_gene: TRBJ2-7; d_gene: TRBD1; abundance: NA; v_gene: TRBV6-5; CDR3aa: CASSYLGQGTYEQYF; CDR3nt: TGTGCCAGCAGTTACCTAGGACAGGGGACATACGAGCAGTACTTC
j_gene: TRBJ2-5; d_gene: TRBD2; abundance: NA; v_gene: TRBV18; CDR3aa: CASSPGTSGIPLQETQYF; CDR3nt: TGTGCCAGCTCACCAGGCACTAGCGGGATCCCACTCCAAGAGACCCAGTACTTC
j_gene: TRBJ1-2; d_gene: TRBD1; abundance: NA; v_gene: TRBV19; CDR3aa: CASRTRDRGHNYGYTF; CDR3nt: TGTGCCAGTAGAACCAGGGACAGGGGGCACAACTATGGCTACACCTTC
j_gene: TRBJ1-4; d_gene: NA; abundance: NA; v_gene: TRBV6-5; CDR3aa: CASSYRGGDEKLFF; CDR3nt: TGTGCCAGCAGTTACCGGGGGGGGGACGAAAAACTGTTTTTT
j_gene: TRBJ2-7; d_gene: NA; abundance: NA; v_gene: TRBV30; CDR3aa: CAWSVYPGNEQYF; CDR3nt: TGTGCCTGGAGTGTATATCCGGGGAACGAGCAGTACTTC
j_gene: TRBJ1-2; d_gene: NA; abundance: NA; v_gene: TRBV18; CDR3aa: CASSPRVRDYGYTF; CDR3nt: TGTGCCAGCTCACCACGAGTCAGGGACTATGGCTACACCTTC
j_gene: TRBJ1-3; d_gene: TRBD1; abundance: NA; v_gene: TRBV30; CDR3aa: CAWGTGGNTIYF; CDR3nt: TGTGCCTGGGGGACAGGCGGAAACACCATATATTTT
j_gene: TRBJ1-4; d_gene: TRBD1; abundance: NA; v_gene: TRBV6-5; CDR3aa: CASSYGQANEKLFF; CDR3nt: TGTGCCAGCAGTTACGGACAGGCCAATGAAAAACTGTTTTTT
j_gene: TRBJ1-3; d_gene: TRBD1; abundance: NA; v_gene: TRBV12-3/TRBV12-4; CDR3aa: CASKGANNTIYF; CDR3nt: TGTGCCAGCAAGGGGGCGAATAACACCATATATTTT
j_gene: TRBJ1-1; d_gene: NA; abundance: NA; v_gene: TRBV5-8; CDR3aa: CASSLLGAMNTEAFF; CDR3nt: TGTGCCAGCAGCTTGTTAGGGGCCATGAACACTGAAGCTTTCTTT
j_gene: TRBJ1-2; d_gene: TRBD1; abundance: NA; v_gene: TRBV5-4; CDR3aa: CASSPRDSLYGYTF; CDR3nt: TGTGCCAGCAGCCCCCGGGACAGCCTCTATGGCTACACCTTC
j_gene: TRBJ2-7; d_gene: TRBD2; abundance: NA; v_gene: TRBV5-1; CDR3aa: CASSPGGYEQYF; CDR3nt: TGCGCCAGCAGCCCGGGGGGCTACGAGCAGTACTTC
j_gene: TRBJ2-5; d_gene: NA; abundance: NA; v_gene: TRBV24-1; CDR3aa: CATSDLESGGGVQETQYF; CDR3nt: TGTGCCACCAGTGATTTAGAAAGTGGGGGAGGAGTCCAAGAGACCCAGTACTTC
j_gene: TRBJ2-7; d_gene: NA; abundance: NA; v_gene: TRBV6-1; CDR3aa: CASSEADSTYEQYF; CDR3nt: TGTGCCAGCAGTGAGGCGGACAGTACCTACGAGCAGTACTTC
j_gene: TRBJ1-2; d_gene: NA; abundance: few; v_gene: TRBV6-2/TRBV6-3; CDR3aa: CASSGPTREGSYGYTF; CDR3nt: TGTGCCAGCAGTGGACCGACGCGGGAGGGAAGCTATGGCTACACCTTC
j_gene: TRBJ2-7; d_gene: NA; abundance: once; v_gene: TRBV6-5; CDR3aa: CASSYGAGREQYF; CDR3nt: TGTGCCAGCAGTTACGGGGCAGGGCGCGAGCAGTACTTC
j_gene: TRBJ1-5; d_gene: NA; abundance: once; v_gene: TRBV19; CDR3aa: CASSIRDTRRYSNQPQHF; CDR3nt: TGTGCCAGTAGTATCCGGGACACCCGACGATATAGCAATCAGCCCCAGCATTTT
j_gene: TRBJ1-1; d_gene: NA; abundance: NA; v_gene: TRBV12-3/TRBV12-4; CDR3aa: CASRLASTEAFF; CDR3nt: TGTGCCAGCAGGCTGGCAAGCACTGAAGCTTTCTTT
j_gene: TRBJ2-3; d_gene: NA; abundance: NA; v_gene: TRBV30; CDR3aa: CAWSGATQAYGDTQYF; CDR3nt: TGTGCCTGGAGTGGGGCGACACAGGCATATGGAGATACGCAGTATTTT
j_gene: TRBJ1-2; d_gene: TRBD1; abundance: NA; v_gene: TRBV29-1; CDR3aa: CSVTGDNGYTF; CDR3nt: TGCAGCGTGACAGGGGACAATGGCTACACCTTC
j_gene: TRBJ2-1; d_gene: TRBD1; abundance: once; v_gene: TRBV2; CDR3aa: CASSADRGPKFF; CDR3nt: TGTGCCAGCAGCGCGGACAGGGGGCCAAAGTTCTTC